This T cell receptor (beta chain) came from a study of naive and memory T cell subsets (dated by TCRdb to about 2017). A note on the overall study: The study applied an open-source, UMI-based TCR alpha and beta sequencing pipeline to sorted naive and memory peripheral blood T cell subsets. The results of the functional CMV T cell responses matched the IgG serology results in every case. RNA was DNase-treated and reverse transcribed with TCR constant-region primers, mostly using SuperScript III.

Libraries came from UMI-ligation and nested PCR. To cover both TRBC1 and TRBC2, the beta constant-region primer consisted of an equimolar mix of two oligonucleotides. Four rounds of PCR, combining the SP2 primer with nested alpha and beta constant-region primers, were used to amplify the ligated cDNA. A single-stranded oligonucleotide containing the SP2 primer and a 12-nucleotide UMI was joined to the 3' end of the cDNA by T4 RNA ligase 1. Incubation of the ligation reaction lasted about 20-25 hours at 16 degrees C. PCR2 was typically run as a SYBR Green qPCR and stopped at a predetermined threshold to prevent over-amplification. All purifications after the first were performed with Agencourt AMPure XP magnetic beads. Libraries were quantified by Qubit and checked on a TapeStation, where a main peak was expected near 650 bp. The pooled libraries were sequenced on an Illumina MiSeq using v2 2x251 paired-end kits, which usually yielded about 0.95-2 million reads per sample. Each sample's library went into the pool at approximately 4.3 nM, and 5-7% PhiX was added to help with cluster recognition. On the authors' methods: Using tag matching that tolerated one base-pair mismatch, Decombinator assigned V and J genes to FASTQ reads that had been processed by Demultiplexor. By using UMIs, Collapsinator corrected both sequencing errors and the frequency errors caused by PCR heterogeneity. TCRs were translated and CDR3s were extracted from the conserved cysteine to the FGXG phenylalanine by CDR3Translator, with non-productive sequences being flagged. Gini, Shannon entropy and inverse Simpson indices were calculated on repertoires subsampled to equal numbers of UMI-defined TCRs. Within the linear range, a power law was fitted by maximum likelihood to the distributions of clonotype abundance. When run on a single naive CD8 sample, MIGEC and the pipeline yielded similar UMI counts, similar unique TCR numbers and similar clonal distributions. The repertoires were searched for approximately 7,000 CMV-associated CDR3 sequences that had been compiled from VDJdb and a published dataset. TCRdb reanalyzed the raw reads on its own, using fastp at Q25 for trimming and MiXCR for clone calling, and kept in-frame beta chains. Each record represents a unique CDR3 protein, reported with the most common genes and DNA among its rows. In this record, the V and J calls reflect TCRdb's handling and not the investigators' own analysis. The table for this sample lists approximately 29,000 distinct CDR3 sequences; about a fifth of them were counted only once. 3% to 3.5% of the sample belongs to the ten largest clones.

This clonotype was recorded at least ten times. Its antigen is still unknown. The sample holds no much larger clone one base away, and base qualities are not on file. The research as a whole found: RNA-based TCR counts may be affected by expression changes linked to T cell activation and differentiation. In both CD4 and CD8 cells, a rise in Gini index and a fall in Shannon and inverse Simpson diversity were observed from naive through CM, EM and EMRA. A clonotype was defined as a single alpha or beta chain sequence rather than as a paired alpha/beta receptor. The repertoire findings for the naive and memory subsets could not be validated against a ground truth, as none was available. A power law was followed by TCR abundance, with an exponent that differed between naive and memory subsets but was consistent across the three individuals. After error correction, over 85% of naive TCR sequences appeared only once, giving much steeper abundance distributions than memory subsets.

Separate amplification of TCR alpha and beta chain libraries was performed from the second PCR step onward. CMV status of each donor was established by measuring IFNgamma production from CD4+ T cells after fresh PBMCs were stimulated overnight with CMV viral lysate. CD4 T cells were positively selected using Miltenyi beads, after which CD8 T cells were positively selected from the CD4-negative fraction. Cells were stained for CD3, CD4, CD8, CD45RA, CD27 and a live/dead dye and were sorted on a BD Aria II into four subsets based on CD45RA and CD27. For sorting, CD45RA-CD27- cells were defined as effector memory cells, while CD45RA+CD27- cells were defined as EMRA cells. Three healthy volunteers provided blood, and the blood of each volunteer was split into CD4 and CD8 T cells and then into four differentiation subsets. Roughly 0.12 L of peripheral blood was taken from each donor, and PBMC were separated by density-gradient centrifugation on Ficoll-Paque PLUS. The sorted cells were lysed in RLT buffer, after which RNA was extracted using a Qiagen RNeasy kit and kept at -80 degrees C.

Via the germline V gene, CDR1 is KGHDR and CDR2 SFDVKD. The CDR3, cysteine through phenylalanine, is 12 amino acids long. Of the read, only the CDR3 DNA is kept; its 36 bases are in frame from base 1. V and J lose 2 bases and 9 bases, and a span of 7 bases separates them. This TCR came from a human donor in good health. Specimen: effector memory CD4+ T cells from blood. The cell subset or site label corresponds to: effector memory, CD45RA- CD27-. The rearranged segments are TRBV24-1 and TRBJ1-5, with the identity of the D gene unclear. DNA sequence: TGTGCCACCAGTGATTACTGGGGGCCCCAGCATTTT. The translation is CATSDYWGPQHF.